This is a list of T cell receptor beta chains from one sample in a study of T cell therapy after organ transplantation. The data were produced by immunoSEQ multiplex PCR, yet TCRdb's version contains in-frame clones alone and is incomplete. The sample shows fewer than 25,000 clones, 84% of them seen only once. The antigens these receptors bind are not known. This specimen was CD8+ T cells from blood, taken after autologous CMV-specific T cell therapy. The receptors stem from a human patient who had received a solid organ transplant and had CMV disease. Some T cells may possibly be graft donor cells. The CDR3 runs from the conserved cysteine through the conserved F or W. Fields, in order: V gene, CDR3 protein.

V: TRBV30
CDR3: CAWSLGLDTGELFF

V: TRBV11-2
CDR3: CASSPSLASEQYF

V: TRBV4-3
CDR3: CASSHRGKLTEAFF

V: TRBV5-6
CDR3: CASSLSWVYEQYF

V: TRBV6-5
CDR3: CASSYHRNQNKETQYF

V: TRBV4-2
CDR3: CASSHPGQGNGYTF

V: TRBV4-3
CDR3: CASSLSRDITLEQFF

V: TRBV14
CDR3: CASSLTWSSYEQYF

V: TRBV27
CDR3: CASSSLRGREDSNQPQHF

V: TRBV6-5
CDR3: CASSYSPTGRTDTQYF

V: TRBV7-2
CDR3: CASSFTTTETYYGYTF

V: TRBV6-4
CDR3: CASNRQGAGDTEAFF

V: TRBV4-1
CDR3: CASSRTSGVNQPQHF

V: TRBV4-3
CDR3: CASSQERATYQPQHF

V: TRBV4-2
CDR3: CASSQDPSGGAETQYF

V: TRBV27
CDR3: CASSSPSGRSYEQFF

V: TRBV5-5
CDR3: CASSTDRGLVQPQHF

V: TRBV27
CDR3: CASRAGQINTEAFF

V: TRBV7-6
CDR3: CASSLNRGGYGYTF

V: TRBV4-3
CDR3: CASSQDLSGGEQYF

V: TRBV5-6
CDR3: CASSLFLAKNIQYF

V: TRBV25-1
CDR3: CASQTGGKTQYF

V: TRBV27
CDR3: CASNRGYGDRGYTF

V: TRBV28
CDR3: CASSRTGGHYEQYF

V: TRBV5-3
CDR3: CAGQGFNYGYTF

V: TRBV12-5
CDR3: CASGNTEAFF

V: TRBV11-2
CDR3: CASRTVGEQYF

V: TRBV27
CDR3: CASNGGAGGAFF

V: TRBV29-1
CDR3: CSARAYPDTGELFF

V: TRBV4-1
CDR3: CASSGVGGREAFF

V: TRBV4-3
CDR3: CASSQEGGLAGQGGELFF

V: TRBV7-9
CDR3: CASSGTRVLLGEQYF

V: TRBV27
CDR3: CASSAGLAYEQYF

V: TRBV28
CDR3: CASGSTGSSFYEQYF

V: TRBV5-1
CDR3: CASSLVQLKPTGDTQYF

V: TRBV19
CDR3: CASEWGGSTEAFF

V: TRBV7-9
CDR3: CASSPITMNTEAFF